This TCR beta chain was observed in a study of T-cell memory formation after mild COVID-19. Study details: Clusters of TCRs were largely donor specific. Whole-study findings and limits: Clones contracting across day 15 to 85 had a balanced CD4/CD8 profile; later expanding clones leaned CD4+. Second-wave clones with a day 37 peak had unconfirmed SARS-CoV-2 specificity.

This clonotype occurred many times. Its target is not known. Constant-segment-primed 5'RACE gave TCR alpha and TCR beta cDNA libraries with sample barcodes and UMIs. TCRdb ran MiXCR on the 5' RACE reads and lists one entry per CDR3 protein. The repertoire holds over 70,000 distinct CDR3 sequences, with approximately 13% as singletons. The ends were cut back, 4 bases at V and 3 bases at J, with 14 bases in the middle. CDR3 size: 14 residues. Germline V gene lookup returns CDR1 SGHKS and CDR2 YYEKEE (reference sequence). The chain recombines TRBV5-5 with TRBJ2-7; possibly TRBD1 or TRBD2 for D (5 bases each). Sequenced material: PBMCs or a T cell subset sorted from them (not recorded which). The sequence was collected from an adult woman who had mild COVID-19 (a few samples of this study predate the infection). Cell type and time point are not known. The CDR3 DNA reads as TGTGCCAGCAGCCCCGCCGGGACCAACTACGAGCAGTACTTC. It is translated as CASSPAGTNYEQYF.